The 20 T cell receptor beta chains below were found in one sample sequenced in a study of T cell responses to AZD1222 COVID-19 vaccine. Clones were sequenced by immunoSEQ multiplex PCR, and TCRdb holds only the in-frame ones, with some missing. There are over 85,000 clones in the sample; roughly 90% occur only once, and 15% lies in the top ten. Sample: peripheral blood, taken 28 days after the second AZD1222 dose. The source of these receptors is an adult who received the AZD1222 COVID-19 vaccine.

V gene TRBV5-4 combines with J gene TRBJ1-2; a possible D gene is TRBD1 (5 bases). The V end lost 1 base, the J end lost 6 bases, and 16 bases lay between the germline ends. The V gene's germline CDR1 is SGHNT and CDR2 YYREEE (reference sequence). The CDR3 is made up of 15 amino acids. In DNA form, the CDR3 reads TGTGCCAGCAGCTTGAAGGGGACTGGGGGGGATGGCTACACCTTC. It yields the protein CASSLKGTGGDGYTF. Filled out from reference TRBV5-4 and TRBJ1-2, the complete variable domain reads ETGVTQSPTHLIKTRGQQVTLRCSSQSGHNTVSWYQQALGQGPQFIFQYYREEENGRGNFPPRFSGLQFPNYSSELNVNALELDDSALYLCASSLKGTGGDGYTFGSGTRLTVV.

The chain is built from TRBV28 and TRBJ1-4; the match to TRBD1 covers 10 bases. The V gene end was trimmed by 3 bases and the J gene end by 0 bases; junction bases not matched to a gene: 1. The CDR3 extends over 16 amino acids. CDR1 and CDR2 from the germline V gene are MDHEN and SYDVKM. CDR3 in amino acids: CASSFGTGATNEKLFF. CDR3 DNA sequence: TGTGCCAGCAGTTTTGGGACAGGGGCAACTAATGAAAAACTGTTTTTT.

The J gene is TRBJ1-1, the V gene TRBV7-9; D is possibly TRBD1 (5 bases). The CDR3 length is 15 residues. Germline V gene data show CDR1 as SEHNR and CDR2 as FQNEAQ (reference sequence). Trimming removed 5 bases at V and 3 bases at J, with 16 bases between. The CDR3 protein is CASSPPRQGDTEAFF. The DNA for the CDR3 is TGTGCCAGCAGCCCCCCGAGGCAGGGAGACACTGAAGCTTTCTTT.

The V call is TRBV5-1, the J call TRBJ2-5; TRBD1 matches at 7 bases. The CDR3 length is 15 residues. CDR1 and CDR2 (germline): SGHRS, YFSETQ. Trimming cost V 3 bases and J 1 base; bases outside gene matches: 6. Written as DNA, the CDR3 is TGCGCCAGCAGCTGGACGACAGGGTCCCAAGAGACCCAGTACTTC. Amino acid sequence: CASSWTTGSQETQYF.

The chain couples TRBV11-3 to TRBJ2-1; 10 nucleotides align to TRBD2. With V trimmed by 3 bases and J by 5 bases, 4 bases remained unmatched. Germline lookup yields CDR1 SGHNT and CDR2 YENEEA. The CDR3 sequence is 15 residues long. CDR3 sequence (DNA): TGTGCCAGCAGCTTTGGGACTAGCGCTAACAATGAGCAGTTCTTC. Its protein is CASSFGTSANNEQFF.

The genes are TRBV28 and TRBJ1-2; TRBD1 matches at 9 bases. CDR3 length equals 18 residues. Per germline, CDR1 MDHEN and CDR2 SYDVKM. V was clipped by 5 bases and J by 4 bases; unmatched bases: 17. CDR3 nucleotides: TGTGCCAGCAGTATATCATACAGGGGGCGAAGAAGACTCTATGGCTACACCTTC. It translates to CASSISYRGRRRLYGYTF.

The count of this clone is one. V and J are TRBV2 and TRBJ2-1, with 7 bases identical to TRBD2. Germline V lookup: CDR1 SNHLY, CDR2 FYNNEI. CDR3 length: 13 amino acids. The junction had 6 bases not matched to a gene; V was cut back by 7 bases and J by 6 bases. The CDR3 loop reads CASTGLVFNEQFF. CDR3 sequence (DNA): TGTGCCAGCACAGGACTAGTCTTCAATGAGCAGTTCTTC.

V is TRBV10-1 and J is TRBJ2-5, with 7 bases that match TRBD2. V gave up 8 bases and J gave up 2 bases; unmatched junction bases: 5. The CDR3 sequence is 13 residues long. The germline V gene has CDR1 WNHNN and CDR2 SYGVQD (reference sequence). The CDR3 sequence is CASAGTTQETQYF. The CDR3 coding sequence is TGCGCCAGCGCCGGGACTACGCAAGAGACCCAGTACTTC.

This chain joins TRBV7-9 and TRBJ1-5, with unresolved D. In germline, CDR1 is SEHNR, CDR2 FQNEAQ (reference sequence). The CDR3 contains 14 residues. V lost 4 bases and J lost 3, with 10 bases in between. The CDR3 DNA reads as TGTGCCAGCAGCTCACCAGGACCCAATCAGCCCCAGCATTTT. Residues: CASSSPGPNQPQHF.

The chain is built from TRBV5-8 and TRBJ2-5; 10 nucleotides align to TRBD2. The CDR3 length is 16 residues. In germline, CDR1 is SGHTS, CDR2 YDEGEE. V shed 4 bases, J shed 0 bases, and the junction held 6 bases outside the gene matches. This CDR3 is CASSEGLAAYQETQYF. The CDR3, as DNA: TGTGCCAGCAGCGAAGGACTAGCGGCGTACCAAGAGACCCAGTACTTC.

CDR3 protein: CASSSSRIGVHF. The CDR3 DNA is TGTGCCAGCTCATCGTCGCGAATCGGAGTCCACTTT. This rearrangement joins TRBV18 to TRBJ1-6; no reliable D call. The CDR3 loop spans 12 amino acids. V shed 5 bases and J shed 17 bases, with 16 bases lying between them. Looked up from germline, CDR1 is KGHSH and CDR2 is LQKENI.

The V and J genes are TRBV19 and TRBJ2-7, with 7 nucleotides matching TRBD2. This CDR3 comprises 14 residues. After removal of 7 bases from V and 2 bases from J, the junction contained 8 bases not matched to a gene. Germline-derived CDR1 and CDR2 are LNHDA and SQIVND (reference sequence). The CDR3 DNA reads TGTGCCAGTACCGCCGGGACTAACCCCTACGAGCAGTACTTC. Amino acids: CASTAGTNPYEQYF. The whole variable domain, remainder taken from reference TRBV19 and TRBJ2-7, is DGGITQSPKYLFRKEGQNVTLSCEQNLNHDAMYWYRQDPGQGLRLIYYSQIVNDFQKGDIAEGYSVSREKKESFPLTVTSAQKNPTAFYLCASTAGTNPYEQYFGPGTRLTVT.

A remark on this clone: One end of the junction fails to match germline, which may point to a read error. The chain's CDR3 is CASSGGGRWDF. The CDR3 bases are TGCGCCAGCAGTGGTGGGGGACGGTGGGACTTC. The J gene is TRBJ2-5, the V gene TRBV10-1; D tentatively reads TRBD1 or TRBD2 (5 bases each). Looked up from germline, CDR1 is WNHNN and CDR2 is SYGVQD (reference sequence). The CDR3 has 11 amino acids.

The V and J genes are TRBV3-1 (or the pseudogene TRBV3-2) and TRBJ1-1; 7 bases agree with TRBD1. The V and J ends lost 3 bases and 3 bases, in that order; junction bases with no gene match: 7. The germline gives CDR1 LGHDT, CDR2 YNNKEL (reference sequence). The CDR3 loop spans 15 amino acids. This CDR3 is CASSHRGDRDTEAFF. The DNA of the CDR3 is TGTGCCAGCAGCCACAGGGGGGACCGCGACACTGAAGCTTTCTTT.

This chain's CDR3 is CATTPGGDVYSGANVLTF. Written as DNA, the CDR3 is TGTGCCACGACCCCCGGGGGAGACGTCTACTCTGGGGCCAACGTCCTGACTTTC. The chain recombines TRBV19 with TRBJ2-6; a weak D match, TRBD2 (6 bases). This CDR3 has 18 amino acids. CDR1 LNHDA and CDR2 SQIVND come from the germline V gene (reference sequence). Trimming pared 10 bases from V and 0 bases from J, leaving 22 bases between.

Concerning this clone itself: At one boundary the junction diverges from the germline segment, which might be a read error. CDR3 in DNA: TGTGCTAGCAGCTTAGCTGACGGAACTGAAGCTTTCTTT. Protein: CASSLADGTEAFF. V usage is TRBV7-7 and J usage is TRBJ1-1; D uncertain. Germline V gene sequence: CDR1 SSHAT, CDR2 FNYEAQ (reference sequence). There are 13 residues in the CDR3.

The CDR3 spells CASSTGKRTDTQYF. In DNA, the CDR3 is TGTGCCAGCAGCACAGGCAAACGCACAGATACGCAGTATTTT. This chain uses TRBV11-2 with TRBJ2-3, with D possibly being TRBD1 (5 bases). The length of the CDR3 is 14 residues. The V gene lost 5 bases and the J gene lost 1 base, with 10 bases spanning the gap. Germline CDR1 and CDR2: SGHAT and FQNNGV.

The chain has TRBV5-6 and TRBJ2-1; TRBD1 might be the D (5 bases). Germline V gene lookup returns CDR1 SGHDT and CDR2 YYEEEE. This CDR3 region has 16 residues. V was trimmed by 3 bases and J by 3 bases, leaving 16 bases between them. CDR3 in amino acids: CASSWFDTQGYNEQFF. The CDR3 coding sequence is TGTGCCAGCAGCTGGTTTGATACCCAGGGCTACAATGAGCAGTTCTTC.

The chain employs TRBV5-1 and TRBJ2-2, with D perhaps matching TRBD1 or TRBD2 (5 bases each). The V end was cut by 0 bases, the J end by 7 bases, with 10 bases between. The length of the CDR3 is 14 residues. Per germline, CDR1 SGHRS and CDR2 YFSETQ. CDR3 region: CASSLARGGGELFF. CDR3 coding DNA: TGCGCCAGCAGCTTGGCACGGGGCGGCGGGGAGCTGTTTTTT.

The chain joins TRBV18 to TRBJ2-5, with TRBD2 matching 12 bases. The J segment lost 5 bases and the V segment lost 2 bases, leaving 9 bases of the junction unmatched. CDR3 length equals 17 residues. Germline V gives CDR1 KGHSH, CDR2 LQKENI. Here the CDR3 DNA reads TGTGCCAGCTCACCATTCGAGACTAGCGGGAGTCGGGAGACCCAGTACTTC. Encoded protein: CASSPFETSGSRETQYF.